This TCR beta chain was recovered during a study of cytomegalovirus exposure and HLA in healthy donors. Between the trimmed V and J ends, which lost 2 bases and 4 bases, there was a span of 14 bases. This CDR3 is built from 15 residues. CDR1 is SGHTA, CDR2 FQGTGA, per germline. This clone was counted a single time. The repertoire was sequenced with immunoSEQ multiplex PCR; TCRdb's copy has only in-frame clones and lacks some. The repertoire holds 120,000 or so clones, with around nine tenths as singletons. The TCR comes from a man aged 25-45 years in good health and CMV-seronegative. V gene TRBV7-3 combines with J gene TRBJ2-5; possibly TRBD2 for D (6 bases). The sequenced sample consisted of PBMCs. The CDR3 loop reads CASSLVGSPGETQYF. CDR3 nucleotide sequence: TGTGCCAGCAGCTTAGTCGGGAGCCCCGGAGAGACCCAGTACTTC.